One and the same sample provided the 15 T cell receptor beta chains below, sequenced in a study of tumor-infiltrating lymphocytes in primary liver carcinoma. cDNA specific to TCR beta was made from about 550 ng of total RNA, with a constant-region primer employed for priming. TCR beta libraries came from three nested multiplex PCR rounds using slightly modified ARM-PCR. The opening two PCR rounds, ten to eleven cycles each, paired TRBV1-TRBV30 forward primers with a C-beta reverse primer. MiXCR, run by TCRdb on the multiplex PCR reads, gives a single entry per CDR3 protein. Of some 180,000 distinct CDR3 sequences listed, 50% to 75% were seen once; the top ten hold approximately 70%. RNA was extracted from whole blood without cell sorting, alongside germline DNA. Sample: peripheral blood. Every receptor here comes from a man in his forties with primary liver carcinoma and hepatitis B virus infection.

As to this clonotype: One end of the junction does not line up with germline, which may come from a read error. The chain employs TRBV6-6 and TRBJ1-2, with a possible D match to TRBD1 (5 bases). Germline loops: CDR1 MNHNY, CDR2 SVGAGI (reference sequence). CDR3 size: 13 residues. The CDR3 DNA sequence: TGTGACAGCAGTTACGTCAGGGAGGATGGCTACACCTTC. Protein: CDSSYVREDGYTF.

On this clonotype itself: This may be a read error: a much more frequent sequence differs by one nucleotide. V is TRBV6-5 and J is TRBJ1-5, with unresolved D. Germline V gives CDR1 MNHEY, CDR2 SVGAGI. The CDR3 has 13 residues. The V end lost 2 bases, the J end lost 7 bases, and 9 bases lay between the germline ends. In DNA form, the CDR3 reads TGTGCCAGCAGTTACAGTTTAAAGCAGCCCCAGCATTTT. It codes for CASSYSLKQPQHF.

In this sample, this clonotype turned up many times. This chain uses TRBV12-3 or TRBV12-4 with TRBJ2-5, with no clear D. The CDR3 is made up of 12 amino acids. V dropped 6 bases and J dropped 4 bases, with 9 bases sitting between them. The CDR3 sequence is CASSPSAETQYF. The DNA for the CDR3 is TGTGCCAGCAGCCCGTCTGCAGAGACCCAGTACTTC.

This chain connects TRBV10-3 to TRBJ2-1; 11 nucleotides match TRBD1. This CDR3 spans 13 amino acids. Losses at the gene ends were 10 bases for V and 9 bases for J; bases not matched to a gene: 8. CDR1 and CDR2 (germline): ENHRY, SYGVKD. This CDR3 reads CATYPGQGGEQFF. CDR3 coding DNA: TGTGCCACCTACCCGGGACAGGGGGGTGAGCAGTTCTTC.

The chain carries TRBV6-5 and TRBJ2-3, with D perhaps matching TRBD2 (6 bases). This CDR3 region has 13 residues. The germline V gene encodes CDR1 MNHEY and CDR2 SVGAGI. Trimming stripped 9 bases from V and 5 bases from J, with 15 bases between. As DNA, the CDR3 is TGTGCCAGTCGTTACTCGGGGGAAGATACGCAGTATTTT. Its translation is CASRYSGEDTQYF.

Of note for this clonotype: This sequence may be a read error, since a much larger clone differs from it by one base. The chain uses TRBV11-2 and TRBJ2-1; 12 nucleotides align to TRBD2. Per germline, CDR1 SGHAT and CDR2 FQNNGV. The CDR3 consists of 17 residues. As DNA, the CDR3 is TGTGCCAGCAGTTTACTAGCGGGAGGATTACTTTACAATGAGCAGCTCTTC. It specifies CASSLLAGGLLYNEQLF.

The sample holds a few counts of this clonotype. The gene calls are TRBV6-1 and TRBJ2-7; D is possibly TRBD1 (6 bases). The V end was cut by 5 bases, the J end by 2 bases, with 19 bases between. Germline values: CDR1 MNHNS, CDR2 SASEGT. This CDR3 has 16 amino acids. CDR3 sequence: CASSYSRQGTTYEQYF. The CDR3 nucleotides read TGTGCCAGCAGTTACTCCCGTCAGGGGACGACCTACGAGCAGTACTTC.

In regard to this clonotype: Being one base from a much bigger clone, this may be a read error. The chain recombines TRBV11-2 with TRBJ2-7, with unresolved D. The length of the CDR3 is 13 residues. Germline CDR1 and CDR2: SGHAT and FQNNGV. The CDR3 sequence: CACSQFFLYEQYF. DNA for the CDR3: TGTGCCTGCAGCCAGTTTTTCCTTTACGAGCAGTACTTC.

Only a few counts were recorded for this clonotype. The genes are TRBV12-3 or TRBV12-4 and TRBJ2-5; D perhaps matches TRBD1 (5 bases). The CDR3 contains 15 residues. V was shortened by 0 bases and J by 1 base, with 9 bases between the two germline ends. CDR3 residues: CASSLATGRQETQYF. The CDR3 DNA reads TGTGCCAGCAGTTTAGCTACAGGCCGCCAAGAGACCCAGTACTTC.

This clonotype was recorded at least ten times. The gene calls are TRBV11-3 and TRBJ2-3, with 7 nucleotides matching TRBD1. There are 13 residues in the CDR3. The trim removed 8 bases at V and 5 bases at J, leaving 7 bases unmatched. CDR1 and CDR2 (germline): SGHNT, YENEEA. The CDR3 here is CASRAPGGDTQYF. The CDR3 nucleotides read TGTGCCAGCCGGGCCCCAGGGGGAGATACGCAGTATTTT.

V is TRBV6-2 or TRBV6-3 and J is TRBJ2-1, with D tentatively TRBD2 (6 bases). The V gene's germline CDR1 is MNHEY and CDR2 SVGEGT. The V end lost 0 bases, the J end lost 12 bases, and 27 bases lay between the germline ends. The CDR3 is 18 amino acids. The CDR3 DNA follows: TGTGCCAGCAGTTACTCGGCGAGGGGAGGAGGATCTACGGACGGGCAGTTCTTC. Translation gives CASSYSARGGGSTDGQFF.

Of note for this clonotype: Germline is not matched at one junction end, which may reflect a read error. CDR3 in amino acids: CIVGARGTQYF. CDR3 DNA sequence: TGCATCGTTGGGGCTCGGGGGACCCAGTACTTC. The chain uses TRBV29-1 and TRBJ2-5; TRBD1 or TRBD2 may be the D gene (5 bases each). This CDR3 comprises 11 residues. The germline CDR1 and CDR2 sequences are SQVTM and ANQGSEA.

Worth noting for this clonotype: Since no conserved phenylalanine or tryptophan closes the CDR3, a read error is the likely cause. The chain combines TRBV12-3 or TRBV12-4 with TRBJ2-7; 10 nucleotides line up with TRBD2. After removal of 9 bases from V and 6 bases from J, the junction contained 11 bases not matched to a gene. This CDR3 contains 14 residues. CDR3 coding DNA: TGTGCCAGTAGTAGTCTAGCGGGAGTACCCGAGCAGTACTTA. Translating gives CASSSLAGVPEQYL.

This clonotype has just one count. The V call is TRBV19, the J call TRBJ2-1; perhaps TRBD2 as D (6 bases). The CDR3 is made up of 14 amino acids. CDR1 and CDR2 (germline): LNHDA, SQIVND (reference sequence). V lost 6 bases and J 3 bases, leaving 12 bases between the germline ends. This CDR3 is CASSPGDFYNEQFF. The CDR3 DNA follows: TGTGCCAGTAGCCCTGGGGACTTCTACAATGAGCAGTTCTTC.

About this clonotype: A much larger clone differs by one base, so this may be a read error. V is TRBV29-1 and J is TRBJ2-1; 8 positions agree with TRBD1. Germline values: CDR1 SQVTM, CDR2 ANQGSEA. CDR3 size: 14 residues. Written as DNA, the CDR3 is TGCGGCGGAGATCCGGGACAGGCTAACAATGAGCAGTTCTTC. The encoded protein is CGGDPGQANNEQFF.